The clone carrying this T cell receptor beta chain was counted a single time. Libraries were prepared by immunoSEQ multiplex PCR; TCRdb keeps only in-frame clonotypes and omits some of them. This table holds 160,000 or so clones, approximately 94% found once. These data are taken from a study of control samples from healthy donors and cancer patients. The CDR3 is 14 amino acids. From germline, CDR1 is SGHRS and CDR2 YFSETQ. V shed 4 bases and J 2 bases; nucleotides not matched to a gene: 6. Sequenced: PBMCs. The V call is TRBV5-1, the J call TRBJ2-7, with 7 bases aligning to TRBD1. The TCR comes from a man between 60 and 70 years old with colorectal cancer. As DNA, the CDR3 is TGCGCCAGCAGCCCGGGACAGAACCCCTACGAGCAGTACTTC. It codes for CASSPGQNPYEQYF.